The source of this TCR beta chain is a study of blood T cell repertoires in COVID-19 (dated by TCRdb to the early 2020s). In terms of the full investigation: The collaborator samples originated in the United States, Italy and Spain and spanned the acute and convalescent phases of COVID-19. The material from the prospective study consisted of cDNA or gDNA derived from T cells, B-cell-depleted T cells, or PBMCs. Subjects who had been exposed to COVID-19, were actively infected with it, or had recovered from it provided the deeply sampled blood TCRbeta repertoires that made up the dataset. The repertoires were released in a freely available public database intended as a resource for research on the immune response to SARS-CoV-2. Samples came from the ongoing ImmuneRACE study (first 160 participants) plus 1,254 subjects from 6 global collaborators. The sample metadata nearly always contained a de-identified subject ID, COVID-19 status, age in years and sex. HLA class I and class II types, where available, came from metadata supplied by the sample provider rather than from assay-based typing.

Comment on this clone: Its target antigen remains unknown. Base qualities are not at hand, and no much larger clone is one base apart.

Summary of the overall study and its limitations: Clinical and demographic metadata were provided uncurated, with the amount varying by source and participant.

The V and J ends are trimmed by 3 bases and 7 bases, leaving 16 bases between them. Based on the germline V gene (reference sequence), the CDR1 and CDR2 sequences are DFQATT and SNEGSKA. CDR3 length: 15 amino acids, cysteine to phenylalanine. Just CDR3 DNA is preserved here, 45 bases in frame from base 1. TCRbeta CDR3 regions were amplified from genomic DNA using the immunoSEQ Assay, a bias-controlled multiplex PCR. The authors processed their data as follows. The number of nucleated cells in each sample was estimated from the amplification of reference gene primers within the assay. Sequence reads were collapsed and filtered to measure the absolute abundance of every unique TCRbeta CDR3 rearrangement. For each sample, productive Simpson clonality was calculated as the square root of Simpson's diversity index over productive rearrangements. TCRdb obtained this table from immuneACCESS and retained in-frame rearrangements with V and J assigned. These tables miss some clones; where compared with another copy, unresolved V genes account for less than half of the shortfall, and the remainder is unexplained. That table gives V, J and clone size, and the DNA gave D and trimming. This sample holds 150,000 to 200,000 clones; roughly 90% were observed only once. About 18% of the sample comes from the top ten.

The collaborating institutions used their own protocols to collect whole blood in K2EDTA tubes. Collaborator samples were shipped for TCRbeta analysis as frozen whole blood, isolated PBMCs, or DNA extracted from either sample type. The sequence came from a man between 60 and 75 years old with active or convalescent COVID-19. Specimen: peripheral blood. Recombination joined TRBV20-1 with TRBJ1-6; a tentative D match to TRBD1 spans 6 bases. The CDR3 protein sequence reads: CSASKGEGGNSPLHF. In nucleotides, the sequence is TGCAGTGCTAGTAAGGGGGAGGGGGGGAATTCACCCCTCCACTTT.